A selection of T cell receptor beta chains follows, all from one sample in a study of a mutant IDH1 vaccine in newly diagnosed glioma. TCRdb keeps only in-frame clones here, not all; method: immunoSEQ multiplex PCR. The sample has tens of thousands of clones, approximately 86% seen once. No antigen has been identified for these receptors. The source was PBMCs, collected from a glioma patient whose treatment included an IDH1 peptide vaccine. These receptors all stem from a woman aged 18-30 years with glioma. Some clones in this sample may be carry-over from other donors' samples. CDR3s include the opening cysteine and the closing phenylalanine or tryptophan. The size field is filled for only some rows; it gives once, few, many or a size class.

V gene: TRBV2
J gene: TRBJ1-2
clone size: .
CDR3 protein: CASLWGANYGYTF

V gene: TRBV10-3
J gene: TRBJ1-2
clone size: .
CDR3 protein: CAITTGHGYTF

V gene: TRBV6-5
J gene: TRBJ1-2
clone size: .
CDR3 protein: CASSQGYYGYTF

V gene: TRBV4-1
J gene: TRBJ2-7
clone size: .
CDR3 protein: CASSQLGGGGEQYF

V gene: TRBV4-1
J gene: TRBJ2-5
clone size: medium-sized
CDR3 protein: CASSQLAGEQETQYF

V gene: TRBV30
J gene: TRBJ2-7
clone size: .
CDR3 protein: CAWSWVTGGAGYEQYF

V gene: TRBV5-6
J gene: TRBJ1-2
clone size: .
CDR3 protein: CASFRDVGGYTF

V gene: TRBV11-2
J gene: TRBJ1-1
clone size: .
CDR3 protein: CASSLIGSAEAFF

V gene: TRBV10-1
J gene: TRBJ1-3
clone size: .
CDR3 protein: CASSEYLGRGNTIYF

V gene: TRBV25-1
J gene: TRBJ2-2
clone size: .
CDR3 protein: CASSEWSSNTGELFF

V gene: TRBV15
J gene: TRBJ2-7
clone size: .
CDR3 protein: CATSRVQVPYEQYF

V gene: TRBV5-1
J gene: TRBJ2-2
clone size: .
CDR3 protein: CASSLNGGAHTGELFF

V gene: TRBV9
J gene: TRBJ1-1
clone size: .
CDR3 protein: CASSVGPRANTEAFF

V gene: TRBV10-3
J gene: TRBJ1-6
clone size: few
CDR3 protein: CAISESRNSPLHF

V gene: TRBV29-1
J gene: TRBJ2-2
clone size: once
CDR3 protein: CSVNQGRGGELFF

V gene: TRBV30
J gene: TRBJ2-2
clone size: .
CDR3 protein: CAWSKGGSGTGELFF

V gene: TRBV6-5
J gene: TRBJ1-3
clone size: .
CDR3 protein: CASSYSIAGGGNTIYF

V gene: TRBV10-3
J gene: TRBJ1-1
clone size: .
CDR3 protein: CALKGQGNTEAFF

V gene: TRBV10-1
J gene: TRBJ1-2
clone size: once
CDR3 protein: CASSESSRLYGYTF

V gene: TRBV14
J gene: TRBJ2-3
clone size: .
CDR3 protein: CASSQDRATDTQYF

V gene: TRBV5-5
J gene: TRBJ1-1
clone size: few
CDR3 protein: CASSLEGDDTEAFF

V gene: TRBV7-9
J gene: TRBJ2-1
clone size: .
CDR3 protein: CASNGGASGRLNEQFF

V gene: TRBV4-2
J gene: TRBJ2-1
clone size: .
CDR3 protein: CASSQEAGGPNEQFF

V gene: TRBV19
J gene: TRBJ2-1
clone size: once
CDR3 protein: CASQGGYEQFF

V gene: TRBV29-1
J gene: TRBJ1-4
clone size: .
CDR3 protein: CSVQGGPSEKLFF

V gene: TRBV15
J gene: TRBJ1-6
clone size: .
CDR3 protein: CATSREGYYNSPLHF

V gene: TRBV6-5
J gene: TRBJ1-5
clone size: .
CDR3 protein: CASSTARNQPQHF

V gene: TRBV2
J gene: TRBJ2-7
clone size: .
CDR3 protein: CASSVPRTSGRQVHPYEQYF

V gene: TRBV29-1
J gene: TRBJ2-2
clone size: few
CDR3 protein: CSVGGTGELFF

V gene: TRBV14
J gene: TRBJ2-3
clone size: .
CDR3 protein: CASSPGRRGSTDTQYF

V gene: TRBV4-2
J gene: TRBJ1-1
clone size: few
CDR3 protein: CASSQGQGLNTEAFF